This T cell receptor (beta chain) was documented in a study of T cells in Graves' hyperthyroidism and ophthalmopathy. About the research overall: The blood sample was taken at first diagnosis, before treatment began. Study outcomes and limitations: Ophthalmopathy was predicted by the model a median of approximately 6.6 months ahead of onset.

Germline values: CDR1 LGHNT, CDR2 FRNRAP. Trimming took off 2 bases at V and 2 bases at J, with 4 bases between the two ends. The CDR3 runs to 12 residues. It was considered stable Graves' hyperthyroidism when ophthalmopathy did not progress within 18 months. Amplification of TCR beta CDR3 regions was performed using RNA transcripts as template. The primer set for the first-round RT-PCR of the TCR CDR3 was HTBI. In TCRdb, the multiplex PCR reads were re-called with MiXCR into one record per CDR3 protein. The sample carries hundreds of thousands of distinct CDR3 sequences, about 15% recorded once. This clonotype has just a few counts. Its antigen is unknown.

Sequencing input: blood. The genes are TRBV12-5 and TRBJ2-7; D gene ambiguous. This sequence originates from a woman between 18 and 29 years old with Graves' hyperthyroidism. Here the CDR3 reads CASGLSPYEQYF. The CDR3 DNA sequence: TGTGCTAGTGGTTTGTCCCCCTACGAGCAGTACTTC.